One and the same sample provided the 16 T cell receptor beta chains below, sequenced in a study of CD8 T cells in Susac syndrome. An amount of RNA that ranged from roughly 0.5 to 1 ug was reverse transcribed with random hexamers. TCRdb reanalysed the immunoSEQ multiplex PCR reads using MiXCR and keeps one entry per CDR3 protein. The table records about 160,000 distinct CDR3 sequences, roughly nine tenths of them present only once. Sequencing was carried out using CD4+ T cells from PBMCs. Every receptor here comes from a human donor in good health.

The chain has TRBV28 and TRBJ2-7; D may correspond to TRBD1 or TRBD2 (7 bases each). The CDR3 totals 14 residues. The germline V and J ends were trimmed by 8 bases and 3 bases, with 17 bases remaining between them. Per germline, CDR1 MDHEN and CDR2 SYDVKM. CDR3 in DNA: TGTGCCAGCCAGGGAGGGGGCGTGGGCTACGAGCAGTACTTC. The encoded protein is CASQGGGVGYEQYF.

V usage is TRBV29-1 and J usage is TRBJ2-5; TRBD2 agrees at 13 bases. Germline CDR1 is SQVTM and CDR2 is ANQGSEA. This CDR3 region has 14 residues. The junction had 0 bases not matched to a gene; V was cut back by 4 bases and J by 1 base. CDR3 DNA sequence: TGCAGCGTTGGACTAGCGGGAGGCCAAGAGACCCAGTACTTC. This translates into CSVGLAGGQETQYF.

The chain employs TRBV28 and TRBJ2-4; D remains unclear. The V gene's germline CDR1 is MDHEN and CDR2 SYDVKM. The CDR3 is 15 amino acids. V gave up 5 bases and J gave up 0 bases, with 11 bases separating them. The DNA for the CDR3 is TGTGCCAGCAGTCTCAAAGGGCTAGCCAAAAACATTCAGTACTTC. This sequence encodes CASSLKGLAKNIQYF.

The chain combines TRBV20-1 with TRBJ1-1; D call uncertain. With 5 bases removed from V and 6 bases from J, the gap between germline ends came to 13 bases. This CDR3 contains 12 residues. The germline CDR1 and CDR2 sequences are DFQATT and SNEGSKA (reference sequence). The CDR3 DNA reads as TGCAGTGCTCTATTACACCCATCTGAAGCTTTCTTT. Its protein is CSALLHPSEAFF.

The rearrangement uses TRBV7-9 and TRBJ2-7; the D gene is possibly TRBD1 (5 bases). This CDR3 region has 13 residues. Germline CDR1 reads SEHNR; CDR2 reads FQNEAQ (reference sequence). The V end was cut by 3 bases, the J end by 4 bases, with 10 bases between. CDR3 protein: CASSFTGFYEQYF. DNA for the CDR3: TGTGCCAGCAGCTTCACAGGTTTTTACGAGCAGTACTTC.

The chain is built from TRBV5-6 and TRBJ2-5; D is unclear. Germline V lookup: CDR1 SGHDT, CDR2 YYEEEE. V gave up 1 base and J gave up 1 base, with 5 bases separating them. CDR3 size: 13 residues. The CDR3 loop is CASSLYSQETQYF. In DNA, the CDR3 is TGTGCCAGCAGCTTGTACAGCCAAGAGACCCAGTACTTC.

The chain uses TRBV20-1 and TRBJ1-1; D is uncertain. Trimming cost V 6 bases and J 0 bases, with 14 bases left between them. This CDR3 has 14 residues. Per the germline V gene, CDR1 is DFQATT and CDR2 is SNEGSKA (reference sequence). The CDR3 loop is CSAVRAQLNTEAFF. The DNA of the CDR3 is TGCAGTGCAGTTCGAGCGCAATTGAACACTGAAGCTTTCTTT.

The chain employs TRBV5-6 and TRBJ2-7; 7 bases agree with TRBD1. Trimming removed 3 bases from V and 5 bases from J; junction bases left unmatched: 11. The CDR3 extends over 15 amino acids. Germline loops: CDR1 SGHDT, CDR2 YYEEEE. CDR3 bases: TGTGCCAGCAGCTCCCTCAGGGGGACCCGTGACGAGCAGTACTTC. It codes for CASSSLRGTRDEQYF. Drawing the rest from reference TRBV5-6 and TRBJ2-7, the complete variable domain is DAGVTQSPTHLIKTRGQQVTLRCSPKSGHDTVSWYQQALGQGPQFIFQYYEEEERQRGNFPDRFSGHQFPNYSSELNVNALLLGDSALYLCASSSLRGTRDEQYFGPGTRLTVT.

The genes are TRBV5-6 and TRBJ1-2; a possible D gene is TRBD1 (5 bases). Trimming removed 4 bases from V and 7 bases from J, with 14 bases in between. The germline CDR1 and CDR2 sequences are SGHDT and YYEEEE. The CDR3 is 13 residues long. The CDR3 loop is CASSPGPEIGYTF. The CDR3 region has the DNA TGTGCCAGCAGCCCGGGACCGGAAATTGGCTACACCTTC.

The chain employs TRBV24-1 and TRBJ2-1; 9 nucleotides line up with TRBD1. J was trimmed by 7 bases and V by 5 bases; bases with no gene match: 5. CDR1 and CDR2 (germline): KGHDR, SFDVKD. This CDR3 contains 14 residues. CDR3 residues: CATSAGTGKNEQFF. The CDR3 DNA is TGTGCCACCAGTGCCGGGACAGGGAAAAATGAGCAGTTCTTC.

V usage is TRBV29-1 and J usage is TRBJ2-7; 9 positions match TRBD1. This CDR3 is 11 amino acids long. Trimming cost V 6 bases and J 4 bases; bases outside gene matches: 1. Germline CDR1 reads SQVTM; CDR2 reads ANQGSEA. The CDR3 protein is CSVGTGYEQYF. In DNA, the CDR3 is TGCAGCGTCGGGACAGGGTACGAGCAGTACTTC.

The rearrangement links TRBV10-2 to TRBJ2-7; D not certain. This CDR3 has 16 amino acids. Trimming took off 0 bases at V and 1 base at J, with 13 bases between the two ends. CDR1 WSHSY and CDR2 SAAADI come from the germline V gene. The CDR3 DNA is TGCGCCAGCAGTGAGTCGATGGGGTCCTCTTCCTACGAGCAGTACTTC. It translates to CASSESMGSSSYEQYF.

The chain carries TRBV6-1 and TRBJ1-1; D is uncertain. The V and J ends lost 6 bases and 4 bases respectively, with 12 bases between them. Germline assignment: CDR1 MNHNS and CDR2 SASEGT. The CDR3 loop spans 13 amino acids. As DNA, the CDR3 is TGTGCCAGCAGCTCCCAGGAGTCCACTGAAGCTTTCTTT. Translated, it gives CASSSQESTEAFF.

The chain carries TRBV18 and TRBJ2-6; no firm D call. This CDR3 is built from 16 residues. Trimming removed 0 bases at V and 0 bases at J, with 6 bases between. Germline loops: CDR1 KGHSH, CDR2 LQKENI. CDR3 sequence reads: CASSPPVSSGANVLTF. Here the CDR3 DNA reads TGTGCCAGCTCACCACCGGTTAGCTCTGGGGCCAACGTCCTGACTTTC.

The rearrangement joins TRBV10-3 to TRBJ2-2, with TRBD2 matching over 9 bases. This CDR3 is built from 14 residues. J gave up 3 bases and V 6 bases, and 2 bases lay outside the gene matches. CDR1 and CDR2 (germline): ENHRY, SYGVKD. The CDR3 sequence: CAIRSSGDTGELFF. In DNA form, the CDR3 reads TGTGCCATCAGGTCTAGCGGGGACACCGGGGAGCTGTTTTTT.

The chain is built from TRBV24-1 and TRBJ1-5; 10 bases agree with TRBD1. V shed 4 bases and J 3 bases; nucleotides not matched to a gene: 11. The CDR3 runs to 18 residues. CDR1 is KGHDR, CDR2 SFDVKD, per germline. DNA for the CDR3: TGTGCCACCAGTGACATGGGACAGGGGAAGGGTAACAATCAGCCCCAGCATTTT. Its translation: CATSDMGQGKGNNQPQHF.